A single T cell receptor (beta chain) is shown here with its context. No cognate antigen has been identified for it. Per-base qualities were not stored, and no clone one base away is much larger. The CDR3 contains 13 residues, cysteine and phenylalanine counted. Only CDR3 DNA is held: 39 bases, read in frame from base 1. Based on the germline V gene, the CDR1 and CDR2 sequences are MDHEN and SYDVKM. The junction carries 18 bases between V and J, which are trimmed by 8 bases and 8 bases respectively. The sample is drawn from a study of blood T cell repertoires in COVID-19 (dated by TCRdb to 2020 to 2022). Background for the entire study: Collaborator samples came from the United States, Italy and Spain and covered acute and convalescent phases of COVID-19. The prospective study material was composed of cDNA or gDNA derived from T cells, B-cell-depleted T cells, or PBMCs. Subjects who had been exposed to COVID-19, were actively infected with it, or had recovered from it provided the deeply sampled blood TCRbeta repertoires that made up the dataset. A freely available public database, intended as a resource for researchers studying the immune response to SARS-CoV-2, is where the repertoires were released. Samples came from the ongoing ImmuneRACE study (first 160 participants) plus 1,254 subjects from 6 global collaborators. The sample metadata nearly always contained a de-identified subject ID, COVID-19 status, age in years and sex. Where available, HLA class I and class II types were obtained from metadata supplied by the sample provider rather than from assay-based typing. Study-wide findings and limitations: The quantity of clinical and demographic metadata differed by source and by participant and was supplied without curation.

Collaborating institutions collected whole blood in K2EDTA tubes following their own protocols. Collaborator samples were shipped for TCRbeta analysis as frozen whole blood, isolated PBMCs, or DNA extracted from either sample type. The immunoSEQ Assay, a bias-controlled multiplex PCR, was used to amplify TCRbeta CDR3 regions from genomic DNA. Processing in the source paper ran as follows. The number of nucleated cells in each sample was estimated by amplification of reference gene primers within the assay. To quantify the absolute abundance of each unique TCRbeta CDR3 rearrangement, sequence reads were collapsed and filtered. For each sample, productive Simpson clonality was calculated as the square root of Simpson's diversity index over productive rearrangements. TCRdb provides this immuneACCESS table in a form limited to in-frame rearrangements. Some clones are lacking; in checked studies, under half of them reflect an unresolved V gene, and why the rest are absent is not known. The V and J calls and clone size come from that table; D and trimming were worked out from the DNA. This sample is represented by some 45,000 clones; 70% to 90% of them were singletons. The ten most abundant clones make up about 33% of the sample.

Sample: peripheral blood. This TCR derives from a woman of 80 years or more with acute or convalescent COVID-19. The V gene is TRBV28 and the J gene is TRBJ1-1, with no D gene named confidently. The CDR3 here reads CASSLWPSSEAFF. The base sequence is TGTGCCAGCTCGCTGTGGCCCTCATCCGAAGCTTTCTTT.